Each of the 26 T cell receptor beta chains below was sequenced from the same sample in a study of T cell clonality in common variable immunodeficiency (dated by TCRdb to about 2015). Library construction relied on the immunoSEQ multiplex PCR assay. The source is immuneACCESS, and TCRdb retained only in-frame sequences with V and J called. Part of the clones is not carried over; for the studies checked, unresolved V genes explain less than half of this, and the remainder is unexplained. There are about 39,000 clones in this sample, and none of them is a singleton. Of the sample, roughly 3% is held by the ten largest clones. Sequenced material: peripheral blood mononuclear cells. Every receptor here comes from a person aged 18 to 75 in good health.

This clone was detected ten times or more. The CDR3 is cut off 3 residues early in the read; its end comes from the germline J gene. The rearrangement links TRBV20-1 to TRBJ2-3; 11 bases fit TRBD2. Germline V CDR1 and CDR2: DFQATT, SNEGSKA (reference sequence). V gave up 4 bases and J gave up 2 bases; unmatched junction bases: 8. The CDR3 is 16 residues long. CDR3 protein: CSAKPPGLAVTDTQYF. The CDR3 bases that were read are TGCAGTGCTAAGCCTCCGGGACTAGCGGTCACAGATACG.

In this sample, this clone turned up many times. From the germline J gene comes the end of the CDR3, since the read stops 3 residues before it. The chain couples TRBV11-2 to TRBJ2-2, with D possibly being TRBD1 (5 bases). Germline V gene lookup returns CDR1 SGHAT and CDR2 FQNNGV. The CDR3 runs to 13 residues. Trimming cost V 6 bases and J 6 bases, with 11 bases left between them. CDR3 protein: CASSSQVPGELFF. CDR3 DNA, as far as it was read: TGTGCCAGCAGTTCACAGGTCCCCGGGGAG.

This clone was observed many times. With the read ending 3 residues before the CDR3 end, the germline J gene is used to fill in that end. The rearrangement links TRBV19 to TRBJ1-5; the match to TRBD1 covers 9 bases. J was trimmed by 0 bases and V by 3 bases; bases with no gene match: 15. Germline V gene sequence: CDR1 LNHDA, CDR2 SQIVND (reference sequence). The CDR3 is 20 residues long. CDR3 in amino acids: CASSIWLGTGILGSNQPQHF. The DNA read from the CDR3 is TGTGCCAGTAGTATTTGGTTAGGGACAGGGATTCTAGGTAGCAATCAGCCC. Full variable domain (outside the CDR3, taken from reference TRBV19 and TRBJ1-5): DGGITQSPKYLFRKEGQNVTLSCEQNLNHDAMYWYRQDPGQGLRLIYYSQIVNDFQKGDIAEGYSVSREKKESFPLTVTSAQKNPTAFYLCASSIWLGTGILGSNQPQHFGDGTRLSIL.

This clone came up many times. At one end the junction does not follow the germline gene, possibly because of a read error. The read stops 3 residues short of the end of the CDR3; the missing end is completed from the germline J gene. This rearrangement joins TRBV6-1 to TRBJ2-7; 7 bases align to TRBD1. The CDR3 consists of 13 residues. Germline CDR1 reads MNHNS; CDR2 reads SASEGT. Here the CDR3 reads CVSSERDSYEQYF. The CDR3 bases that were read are TGTGTCAGCAGTGAGAGGGACAGCTACGAG.

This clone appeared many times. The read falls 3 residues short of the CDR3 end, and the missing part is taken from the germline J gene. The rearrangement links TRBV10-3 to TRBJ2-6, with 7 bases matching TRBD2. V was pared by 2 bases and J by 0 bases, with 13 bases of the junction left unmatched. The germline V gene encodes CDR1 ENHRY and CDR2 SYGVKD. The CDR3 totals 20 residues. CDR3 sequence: CAISEGGIAGVSSGANVLTF. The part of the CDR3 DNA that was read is TGTGCCATCAGTGAGGGAGGGATAGCGGGTGTCAGCTCTGGGGCCAACGTC.

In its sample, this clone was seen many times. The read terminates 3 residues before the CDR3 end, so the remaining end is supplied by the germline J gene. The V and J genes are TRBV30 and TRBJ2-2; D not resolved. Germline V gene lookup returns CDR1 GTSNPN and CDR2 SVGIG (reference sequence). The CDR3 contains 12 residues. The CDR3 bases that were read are TGTGCCTGGAGTGTAATCGCGGAAAAG. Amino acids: CAWSVIAEK. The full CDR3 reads CAWSVIAEKLFF.

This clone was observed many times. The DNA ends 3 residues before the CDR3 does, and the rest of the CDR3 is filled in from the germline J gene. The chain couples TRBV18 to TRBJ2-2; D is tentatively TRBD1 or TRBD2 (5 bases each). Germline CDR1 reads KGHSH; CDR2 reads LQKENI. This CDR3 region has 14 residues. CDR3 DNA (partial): TGTGCCAGCTCACCACATCGGGATACAGGAGAG. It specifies CASSPHRDTGE. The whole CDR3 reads CASSPHRDTGELFF.

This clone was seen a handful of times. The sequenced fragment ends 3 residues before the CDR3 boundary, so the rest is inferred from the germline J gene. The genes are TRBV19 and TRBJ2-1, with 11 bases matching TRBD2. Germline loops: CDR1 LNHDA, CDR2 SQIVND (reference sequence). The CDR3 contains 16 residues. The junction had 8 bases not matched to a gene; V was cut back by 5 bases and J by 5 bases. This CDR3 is CASSEIPTSGDNEQFF. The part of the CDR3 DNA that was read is TGTGCCAGTAGTGAGATACCGACTAGCGGGGACAATGAG.

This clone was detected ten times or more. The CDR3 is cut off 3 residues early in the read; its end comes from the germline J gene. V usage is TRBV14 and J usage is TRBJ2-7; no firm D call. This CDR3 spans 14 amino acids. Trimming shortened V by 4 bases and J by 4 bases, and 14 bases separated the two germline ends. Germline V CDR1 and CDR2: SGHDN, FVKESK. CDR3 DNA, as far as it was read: TGTGCCAGCAGCCTAATCTATAGCCCTTACGAG. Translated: CASSLIYSPYE. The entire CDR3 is CASSLIYSPYEQYF. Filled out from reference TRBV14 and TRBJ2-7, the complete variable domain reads EAGVTQFPSHSVIEKGQTVTLRCDPISGHDNLYWYRRVMGKEIKFLLHFVKESKQDESGMPNNRFLAERTGGTYSTLKVQPAELEDSGVYFCASSLIYSPYEQYFGPGTRLTVT.

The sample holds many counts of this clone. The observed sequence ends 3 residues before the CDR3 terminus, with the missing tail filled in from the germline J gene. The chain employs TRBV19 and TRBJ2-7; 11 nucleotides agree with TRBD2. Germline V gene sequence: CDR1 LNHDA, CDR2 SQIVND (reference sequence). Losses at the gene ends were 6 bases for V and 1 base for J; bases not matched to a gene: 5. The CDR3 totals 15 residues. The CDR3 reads CASSPRLAGSYEQYF. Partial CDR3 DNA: TGTGCCAGTAGCCCCCGACTAGCGGGATCCTACGAG.

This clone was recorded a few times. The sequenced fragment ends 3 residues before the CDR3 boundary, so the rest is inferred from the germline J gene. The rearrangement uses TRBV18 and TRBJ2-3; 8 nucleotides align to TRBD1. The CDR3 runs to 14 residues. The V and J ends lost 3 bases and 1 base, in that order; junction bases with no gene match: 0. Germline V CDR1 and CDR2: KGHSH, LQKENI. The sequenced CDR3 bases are TGTGCCAGCTCACCGGGACAGGGCACAGATACG. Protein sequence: CASSPGQGTDT. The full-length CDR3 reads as CASSPGQGTDTQYF.

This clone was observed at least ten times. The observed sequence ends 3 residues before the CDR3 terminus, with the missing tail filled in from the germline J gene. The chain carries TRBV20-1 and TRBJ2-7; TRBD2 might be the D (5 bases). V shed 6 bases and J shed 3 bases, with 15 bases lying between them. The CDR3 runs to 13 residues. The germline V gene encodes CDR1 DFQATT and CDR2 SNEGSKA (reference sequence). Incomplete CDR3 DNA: TGCAGTGCAAGTGGGCTAGCAGACTACGAG. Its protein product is CSASGLADYE. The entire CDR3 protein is CSASGLADYEQYF.

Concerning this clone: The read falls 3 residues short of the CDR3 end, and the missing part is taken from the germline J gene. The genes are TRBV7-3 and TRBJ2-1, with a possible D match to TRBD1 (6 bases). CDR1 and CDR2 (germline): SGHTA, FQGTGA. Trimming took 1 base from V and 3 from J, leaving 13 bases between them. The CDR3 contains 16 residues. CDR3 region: CASSLRTAEFYNEQFF. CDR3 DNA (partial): TGTGCCAGCAGCTTAAGGACAGCGGAGTTCTACAATGAG.

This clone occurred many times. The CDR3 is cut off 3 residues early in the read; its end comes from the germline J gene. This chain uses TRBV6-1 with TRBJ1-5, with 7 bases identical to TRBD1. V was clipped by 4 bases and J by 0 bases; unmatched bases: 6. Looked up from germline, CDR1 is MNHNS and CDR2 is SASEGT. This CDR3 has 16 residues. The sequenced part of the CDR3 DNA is TGTGCCAGCAGTGTGGGGCAGGGGGTTAGCAATCAGCCC. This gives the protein CASSVGQGVSNQP. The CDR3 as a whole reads CASSVGQGVSNQPQHF.

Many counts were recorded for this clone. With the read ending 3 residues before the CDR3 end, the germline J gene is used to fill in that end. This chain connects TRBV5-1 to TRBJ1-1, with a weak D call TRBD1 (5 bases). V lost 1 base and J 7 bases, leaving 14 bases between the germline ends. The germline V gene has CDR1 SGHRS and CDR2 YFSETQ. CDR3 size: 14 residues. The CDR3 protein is CASSLQGTTGEAFF. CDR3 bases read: TGCGCCAGCAGCTTGCAGGGAACCACAGGTGAA.

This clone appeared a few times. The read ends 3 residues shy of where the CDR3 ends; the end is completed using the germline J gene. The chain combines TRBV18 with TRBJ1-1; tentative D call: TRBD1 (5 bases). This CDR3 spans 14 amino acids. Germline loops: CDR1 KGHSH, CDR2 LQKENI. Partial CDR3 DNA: TGTGCCAGCTCACCCCGGGGGGGTTCCTACGAG. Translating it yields CASSPRGGSYE. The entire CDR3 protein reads CASSPRGGSYEAFF. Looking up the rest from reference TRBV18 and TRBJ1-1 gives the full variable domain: NAGVMQNPRHLVRRRGQEARLRCSPMKGHSHVYWYRQLPEEGLKFMVYLQKENIIDESGMPKERFSAEFPKEGPSILRIQQVVRGDSAAYFCASSPRGGSYEAFFGQGTRLTVV.

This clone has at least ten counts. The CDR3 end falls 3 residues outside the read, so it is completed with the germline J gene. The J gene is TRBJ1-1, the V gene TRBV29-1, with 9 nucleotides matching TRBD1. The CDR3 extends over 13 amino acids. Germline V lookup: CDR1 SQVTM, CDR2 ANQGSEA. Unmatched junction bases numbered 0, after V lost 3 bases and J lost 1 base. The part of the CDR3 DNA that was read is TGCAGCGTTGAGGACAGGGGGAACACTGAA. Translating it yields CSVEDRGNTE. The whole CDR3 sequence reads CSVEDRGNTEAFF.

Here the CDR3 reads CASSLERAPHEQYF. The sequenced part of the CDR3 DNA is TGTGCCAGCAGCCTAGAAAGGGCTCCCCACGAG. The V call is TRBV7-9, the J call TRBJ2-7; D gene ambiguous. The read gets to within 3 residues of the CDR3 end, and the germline J gene fills in the rest. CDR3 size: 14 residues. V was clipped by 5 bases and J by 5 bases, with 16 bases between them. CDR1 SEHNR and CDR2 FQNEAQ come from the germline V gene (reference sequence).

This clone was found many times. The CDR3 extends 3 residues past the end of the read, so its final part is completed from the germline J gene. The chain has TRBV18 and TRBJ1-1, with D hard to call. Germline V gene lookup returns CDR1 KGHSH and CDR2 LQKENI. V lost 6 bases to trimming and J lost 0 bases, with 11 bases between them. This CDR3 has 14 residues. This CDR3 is CASSGEGMNTEAFF. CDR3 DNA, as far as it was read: TGTGCCAGCTCCGGGGAGGGCATGAACACTGAA.

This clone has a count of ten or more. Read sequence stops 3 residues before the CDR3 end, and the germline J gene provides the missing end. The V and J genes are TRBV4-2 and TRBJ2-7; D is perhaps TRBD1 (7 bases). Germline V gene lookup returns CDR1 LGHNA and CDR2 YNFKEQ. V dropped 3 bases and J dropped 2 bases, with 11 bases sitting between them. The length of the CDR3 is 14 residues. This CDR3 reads CASSQAGQTYEQYF. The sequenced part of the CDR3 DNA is TGTGCCAGCAGCCAGGCGGGACAGACCTACGAG.

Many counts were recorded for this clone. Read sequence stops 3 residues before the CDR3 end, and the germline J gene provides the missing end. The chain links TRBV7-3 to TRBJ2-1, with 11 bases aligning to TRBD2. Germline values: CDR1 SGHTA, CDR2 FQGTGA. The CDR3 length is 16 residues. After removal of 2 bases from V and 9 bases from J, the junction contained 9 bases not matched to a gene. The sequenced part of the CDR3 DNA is TGTGCCAGCAGCTTACGGTTAGCGGGAGGGCCCGGTGAG. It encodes CASSLRLAGGPGE. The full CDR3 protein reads CASSLRLAGGPGEQFF.

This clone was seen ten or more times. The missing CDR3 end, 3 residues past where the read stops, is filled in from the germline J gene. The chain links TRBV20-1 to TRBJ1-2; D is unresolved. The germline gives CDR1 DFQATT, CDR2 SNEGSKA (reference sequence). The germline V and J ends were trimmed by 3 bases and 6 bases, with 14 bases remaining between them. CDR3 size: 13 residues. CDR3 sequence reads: CSASLTRSDGYTF. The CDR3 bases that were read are TGCAGTGCTAGTCTCACCAGAAGTGATGGC.

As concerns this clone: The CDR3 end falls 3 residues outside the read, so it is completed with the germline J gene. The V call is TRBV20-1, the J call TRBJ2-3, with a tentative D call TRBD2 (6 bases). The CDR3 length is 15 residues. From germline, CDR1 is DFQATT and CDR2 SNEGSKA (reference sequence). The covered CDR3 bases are TGCAGTGCTAGAGAGGGCGCTAGCGCCCGGGGGACG. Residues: CSAREGASARGT. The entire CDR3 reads CSAREGASARGTQYF.

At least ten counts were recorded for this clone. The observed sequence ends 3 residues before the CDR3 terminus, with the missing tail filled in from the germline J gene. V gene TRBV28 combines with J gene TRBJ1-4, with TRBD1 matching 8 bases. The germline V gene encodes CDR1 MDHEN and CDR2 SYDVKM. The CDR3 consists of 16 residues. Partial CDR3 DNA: TGTGCCAGCAGTTTATACGCGGACAGGGAAAATTCACCA. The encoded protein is CASSLYADRENSP. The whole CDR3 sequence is CASSLYADRENSPLFF.

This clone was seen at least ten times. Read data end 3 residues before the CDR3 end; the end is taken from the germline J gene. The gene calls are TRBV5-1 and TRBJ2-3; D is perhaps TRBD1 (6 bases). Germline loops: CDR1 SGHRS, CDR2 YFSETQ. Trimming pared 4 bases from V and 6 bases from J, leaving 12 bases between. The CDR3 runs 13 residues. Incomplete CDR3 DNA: TGCGCCAGCAGCCGACCAGGGGCGGATACG. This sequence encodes CASSRPGADT. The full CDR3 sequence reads CASSRPGADTQYF.

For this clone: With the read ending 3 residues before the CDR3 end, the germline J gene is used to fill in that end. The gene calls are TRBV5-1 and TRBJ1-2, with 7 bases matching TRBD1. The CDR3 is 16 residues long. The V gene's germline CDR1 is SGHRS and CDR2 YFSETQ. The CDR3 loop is CASSPAPGQAKQPYTF. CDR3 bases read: TGCGCCAGCAGCCCCGCCCCTGGACAGGCAAAACAGCCC.